This TCR beta chain was sequenced for a study of long-term antiretroviral therapy in people with HIV. At survey level, the immunoSEQ assay was run in its v3.0 version. TCRdb's copy holds only in-frame clones and misses some; the assay was immunoSEQ multiplex PCR. The sample yields about 12,000 clones, around 80% seen once. The CDR3 consists of 15 residues. V was clipped by 4 bases and J by 0 bases, with 10 bases between them. Germline CDR1 reads SGDLS; CDR2 reads YYNGEE. The TCR comes from a man in his forties with HIV. This specimen consisted of unsorted PBMCs, obtained 3.4 years after starting antiretroviral therapy. This chain connects TRBV9 to TRBJ2-2, with D possibly TRBD1 on 6 matching bases. The CDR3 region has the DNA TGTGCCAGCAGCCCCCGGACAGCGAACACCGGGGAGCTGTTTTTT. Its translation is CASSPRTANTGELFF.